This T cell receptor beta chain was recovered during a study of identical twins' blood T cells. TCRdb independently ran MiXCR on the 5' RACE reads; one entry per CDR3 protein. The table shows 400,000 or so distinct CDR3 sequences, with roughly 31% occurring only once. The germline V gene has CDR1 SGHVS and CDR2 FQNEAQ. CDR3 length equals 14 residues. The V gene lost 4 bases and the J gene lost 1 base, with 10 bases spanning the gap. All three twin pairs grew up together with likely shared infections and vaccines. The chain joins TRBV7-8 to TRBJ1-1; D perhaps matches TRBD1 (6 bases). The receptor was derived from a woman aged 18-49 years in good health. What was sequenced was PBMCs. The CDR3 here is CASSSDRENTEAFF. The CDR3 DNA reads TGTGCCAGCAGCTCGGACAGAGAGAACACTGAAGCTTTCTTT.